This T cell receptor beta chain was profiled in a study of T cells after posttransplantation cyclophosphamide. Study results and caveats: Donor-recipient repertoire similarity was low at 1-2 months, rising over year one. TRB overlap between skin or GI tissue T cells and blood was limited.

Busulfan-fludarabine conditioning, marrow transplant, and cyclophosphamide on days +3 and +4 were administered. Repertoires were generated with immunoSEQ multiplex PCR, while TCRdb's copy carries only in-frame clones and drops some. The data show 7,500 to 9,500 clones, with none appearing a single time. This clone was detected ten times or more. Its target is not known. CDR3 size: 13 residues. The V and J ends lost 5 bases and 2 bases respectively, with 10 bases between them. In germline, CDR1 is SGHVS, CDR2 FQNEAQ. The sample was PBMCs, taken after an allogeneic stem cell transplant with post-transplant cyclophosphamide. This TCR was recovered from a male patient aged 25 to 39 who received an allogeneic stem cell transplant from an unrelated donor, was CMV-positive, and had acute and chronic GVHD. Some T cells may be graft donor cells. The chain uses TRBV7-8 and TRBJ2-7; D is unresolved. CDR3 nucleotides: TGTGCCAGCAGCCCCTACCCTGCCTACGAGCAGTACTTC. It codes for CASSPYPAYEQYF.